This T cell receptor (beta chain) was captured in a study of blood T cell repertoires in COVID-19. The wider study: Whether acute or convalescent, the COVID-19 samples came from the United States, Italy and Spain. PBMCs, B-cell-depleted T cells, or T cells provided the cDNA or gDNA that made up the material.

In the original workflow: By means of reference gene primer amplification, nucleated cell counts were estimated. Generated by immunoSEQ multiplex PCR, the TCRdb table keeps only in-frame clones and is missing some. V, J and clone size are taken as reported in that table, and D and trimming were inferred from the DNA itself. The data hold 80,000 to 90,000 clones, with more than 65% observed a single time. This CDR3 spans 12 amino acids. V was pared by 6 bases and J by 5 bases, with 9 bases between. Germline V gene lookup returns CDR1 MNHEY and CDR2 SVGAGI. The sequence came from a man in his 70s with acute or convalescent COVID-19. V is TRBV6-5 and J is TRBJ2-3; perhaps TRBD2 as D (6 bases). Sequences were obtained from peripheral blood. CDR3 DNA: TGTGCCAGCAGGGGAGCGGGAGATACGCAGTATTTT. It specifies CASRGAGDTQYF.